This TCR beta chain is from a study of OX40 agonist ivuxolimab in advanced cancers. Study context: Enrolled patients in dose escalation had cancers that were hepatocellular carcinoma, melanoma, renal cell or head and neck cancer.

Excluded were patients having autoimmune disease history or systemic immunosuppression. Germline loops: CDR1 ENHRY, CDR2 SYGVKD. V was clipped by 8 bases and J by 3 bases, with 16 bases between them. The CDR3 is made up of 14 amino acids. Assay used: immunoSEQ multiplex PCR; TCRdb lists only in-frame clones, some missing. The data contain 40,000 to 50,000 clones, 80% to 90% of them seen just once; the ten biggest clones take up approximately 0.5%. This sample comprised CD4+ or CD8+ T cells sorted from blood, obtained in a trial of the OX40 agonist ivuxolimab. The clonotype was recovered from an adult with an advanced solid tumor such as melanoma, head and neck, liver or kidney cancer. This chain connects TRBV10-3 to TRBJ1-1; D not resolved. The CDR3 region has the DNA TGTGCCATCCGGGAGTCGGGCGGGTACACTGAAGCTTTCTTT. It codes for CAIRESGGYTEAFF.